This entry describes one TCR beta chain. Antigen unknown. This entry comes from a study of beta chain features in type 1 diabetes. Whole-study findings and limits: Within each of all four CD4+ subsets, Type 1 diabetes patients had TCRB CDR3s that were moderately but significantly shorter. Type 1 diabetes patients had fewer VDJ junction insertions and more deletions.

It was one heparinised blood draw, averaging about 116 mL, that each donor gave. Sort purity for all populations was recorded as exceeding 98%. What was sequenced were expressed TCRB transcripts, since all of the isolated RNA had been reverse transcribed. The protocol was immunoSEQ multiplex PCR, while the TCRdb copy is restricted to in-frame clones and leaves out a portion. The sample records 60,000 to 75,000 clones, 49% being singletons. Sequenced sample: central memory CD4+ T cells from blood. The sequence was collected from a young man with type 1 diabetes.

CDR3 sequence reads: CASSPLDPGNSPLHF. CDR3 coding DNA: TGTGCCAGCTCACCACTAGACCCGGGGAATTCACCCCTCCACTTT. The rearrangement uses TRBV18 and TRBJ1-6; D uncertain. From germline, CDR1 is KGHSH and CDR2 LQKENI. V lost 1 base to trimming and J lost 7 bases, with 11 bases between them. CDR3 length equals 15 residues.